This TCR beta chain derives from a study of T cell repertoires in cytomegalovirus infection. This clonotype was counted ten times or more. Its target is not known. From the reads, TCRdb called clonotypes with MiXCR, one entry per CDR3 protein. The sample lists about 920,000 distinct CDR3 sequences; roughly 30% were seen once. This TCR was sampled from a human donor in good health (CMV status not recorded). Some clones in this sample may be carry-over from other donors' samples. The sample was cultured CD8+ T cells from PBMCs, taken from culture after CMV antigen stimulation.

The CDR3 DNA sequence: TGTGCCAGCAGTTTTAGGTCGGGCTTAGGGATTATGCCCCAGCATTTT. Encoded protein: CASSFRSGLGIMPQHF. The chain has TRBV28 and TRBJ1-5; D unclear. The CDR3 sequence is 16 residues long. Trimming left V 3 bases short and J 9 bases short, with 21 bases between. Germline V gene sequence: CDR1 MDHEN, CDR2 SYDVKM.